One sample yielded the 5 T cell receptor beta chains listed below, sequenced in a study of T cells in Graves' hyperthyroidism and ophthalmopathy. It was RNA transcripts that yielded the amplified TCR beta CDR3 regions. First-round RT-PCR targeting the TCR CDR3 was performed with the HTBI primer set. TCRdb independently ran MiXCR on the multiplex PCR reads; one entry per CDR3 protein. The top ten hold 8% to 9% of the sample, which has over 700,000 distinct CDR3 sequences, around 39% seen once. Sequencing input: blood. Receptor source: a man aged 18 to 30 with Graves' hyperthyroidism.

The chain joins TRBV10-3 to TRBJ2-7; either TRBD1 or TRBD2 may supply D (5 bases each). The ends were cut back, 0 bases at V and 7 bases at J, with 10 bases in the middle. The CDR3 loop spans 13 amino acids. The germline V gene has CDR1 ENHRY and CDR2 SYGVKD. The CDR3 region is CAISESGGGEQYF. In nucleotides, the CDR3 is TGTGCCATCAGTGAGTCTGGTGGGGGAGAGCAGTACTTC.

Ten or more counts support this clonotype. This chain links TRBV2 with TRBJ1-2; 9 bases line up with TRBD1. This CDR3 is built from 13 residues. Trimming removed 5 bases from V and 6 bases from J; junction bases left unmatched: 4. Germline V gives CDR1 SNHLY, CDR2 FYNNEI. The CDR3 sequence: CASSPGTGHGYTF. The CDR3 DNA is TGTGCCAGCAGTCCCGGGACAGGGCATGGCTACACCTTC.

This clonotype was recorded a few times. The rearrangement uses TRBV7-8 and TRBJ2-7, with D perhaps matching TRBD1 (7 bases). CDR3 length: 15 residues. The V gene's germline CDR1 is SGHVS and CDR2 FQNEAQ. V lost 4 bases, J lost 1 base, and 14 bases lay in between. CDR3 region: CASSSVAGQSYEQYF. CDR3 nucleotides: TGTGCCAGCAGCTCCGTCGCGGGACAGTCCTACGAGCAGTACTTC.

This clonotype occurred a few times. The chain joins TRBV19 to TRBJ1-2, with a weak D call TRBD1 (5 bases). Trimming stripped 2 bases from V and 8 bases from J, with 18 bases between. This CDR3 comprises 15 residues. Per germline, CDR1 LNHDA and CDR2 SQIVND (reference sequence). CDR3 DNA: TGTGCCAGTAGTATACAACCGGCAGGGCTGGAAGGCTACACCTTC. This gives the protein CASSIQPAGLEGYTF.

This clonotype was picked up many times. The chain has TRBV29-1 and TRBJ2-7; D not certain. With 4 bases removed from V and 0 bases from J, the gap between germline ends came to 10 bases. Germline-derived CDR1 and CDR2 are SQVTM and ANQGSEA. The length of the CDR3 is 13 residues. The CDR3 loop is CSVAWGRSYEQYF. The CDR3 nucleotides read TGCAGCGTTGCTTGGGGTCGCTCCTACGAGCAGTACTTC.